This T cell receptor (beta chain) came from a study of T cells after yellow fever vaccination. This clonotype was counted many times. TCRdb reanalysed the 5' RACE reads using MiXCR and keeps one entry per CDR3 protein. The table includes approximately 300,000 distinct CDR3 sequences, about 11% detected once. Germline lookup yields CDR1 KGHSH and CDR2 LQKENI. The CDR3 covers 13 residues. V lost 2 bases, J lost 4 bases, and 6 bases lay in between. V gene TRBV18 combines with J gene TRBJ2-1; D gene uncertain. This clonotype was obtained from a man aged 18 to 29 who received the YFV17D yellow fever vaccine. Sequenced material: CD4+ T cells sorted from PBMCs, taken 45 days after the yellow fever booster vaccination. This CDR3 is CASSPIQYNEQFF. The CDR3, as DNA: TGTGCCAGCTCACCAATACAGTACAATGAGCAGTTCTTC.